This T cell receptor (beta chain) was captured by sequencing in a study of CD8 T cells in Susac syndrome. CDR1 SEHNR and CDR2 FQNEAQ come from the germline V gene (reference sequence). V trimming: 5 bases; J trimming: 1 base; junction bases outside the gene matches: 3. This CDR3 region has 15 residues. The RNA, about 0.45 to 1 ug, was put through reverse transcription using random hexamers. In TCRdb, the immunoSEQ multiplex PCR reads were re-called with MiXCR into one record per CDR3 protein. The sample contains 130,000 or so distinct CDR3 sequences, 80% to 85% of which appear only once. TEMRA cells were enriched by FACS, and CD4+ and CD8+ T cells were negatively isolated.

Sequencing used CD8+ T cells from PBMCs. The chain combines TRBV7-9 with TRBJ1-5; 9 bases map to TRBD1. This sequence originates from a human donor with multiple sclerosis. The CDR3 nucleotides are TGTGCCAGCAGCCAACAGGGGGCAAGCAATCAGCCCCAGCATTTT. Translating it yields CASSQQGASNQPQHF.